This T cell receptor (beta chain) came from a study of T cells in localized non-small cell lung cancer. Germline V gives CDR1 GTSNPN, CDR2 SVGIG (reference sequence). The V segment lost 4 bases and the J segment 0 bases; nucleotides outside the gene matches: 5. The CDR3 has 14 residues. Regarding this clone: Its specificity is unknown.

Sequencing used immunoSEQ multiplex PCR; TCRdb keeps in-frame clones, though not all of them. Seen here are more than 2,000 clones, roughly 25% observed once, and the top ten hold approximately 8.1%. Regarding the study as a whole: Prolonged overall survival went with higher T cell density in the blood. A single tumor region was sequenced, leaving heterogeneity possible. Adjacent lung exhibited a median of about 50 among the 100 most abundant tumor clones.

Source: lung tumor tissue, taken before any cancer treatment. The receptor comes from a woman aged 40-69 years with stage III squamous cell lung carcinoma. The chain joins TRBV30 to TRBJ1-1; 7 nucleotides match TRBD1. The CDR3 sequence is CAWKVGTVNTEAFF. The CDR3 DNA reads as TGTGCCTGGAAGGTAGGGACAGTGAACACTGAAGCTTTCTTT.